The sequence of this TCR beta chain was determined in a study of blood T cell repertoires in COVID-19. Overall study context: Sites across the United States, Italy and Spain contributed samples from acute and convalescent COVID-19.

Repertoires were generated with immunoSEQ multiplex PCR, while TCRdb's copy carries only in-frame clones and drops some. The top ten hold roughly 37% of the sample, which has tens of thousands of clones, around 84% seen once. CDR3 length equals 14 residues. The V gene lost 2 bases and the J gene lost 7 bases, with 9 bases spanning the gap. Germline V gives CDR1 SEHNR, CDR2 FQNEAQ (reference sequence). The V and J genes are TRBV7-9 and TRBJ1-6; D is unresolved. The source material was peripheral blood. This sequence was found in an elderly man with acute or convalescent COVID-19. CDR3 in DNA: TGTGCCAGCAGCTTACGAGGGTGGAATTCACCCCTCCACTTT. Amino acids: CASSLRGWNSPLHF. Combining the CDR3 with reference TRBV7-9 and TRBJ1-6 gives the whole variable domain DTGVSQNPRHKITKRGQNVTFRCDPISEHNRLYWYRQTLGQGPEFLTYFQNEAQLEKSRLLSDRFSAERPKGSFSTLEIQRTEQGDSAMYLCASSLRGWNSPLHFGNGTRLTVT.